The rows below give T cell receptor beta chains drawn from one sample of a study of blood T cell repertoires in COVID-19. Sequencing was performed with immunoSEQ multiplex PCR; in TCRdb, only in-frame clones are kept and a portion is missing. The table has some 270,000 clones, 89% seen once; the top ten hold 1.5% to 2%. The sequenced sample consisted of PBMCs or T cells enriched from blood (not recorded which). Receptors originate from a middle-aged woman who had recovered from COVID-19. Both conserved end residues are part of each CDR3. The D gene is left open where the match is weak. The size of a clone is reported for some rows only, either as once, few or many, or as a class for expanded clones.

TGTGCCAGCAGTTTATCGAGGCAGGGCCCTCAAAGCTATGGCTACACCTTC | CASSLSRQGPQSYGYTF | - | - | TRBJ1-2 | TRBV27
TGCAGCGTAAAAACCTCTGGGACAGGGAGAACTGAAGCTTTCTTT | CSVKTSGTGRTEAFF | TRBD1 | - | TRBJ1-1 | TRBV29-1
TGCGCCAGCAGCTCGACAGGTAGCAATTCACCCCTCCACTTT | CASSSTGSNSPLHF | - | - | TRBJ1-6 | TRBV5-1
TGCGCCAGCAGTCGGACAGGTCTGGACTCTGGAAACACCATATATTTT | CASSRTGLDSGNTIYF | TRBD1 | - | TRBJ1-3 | TRBV5-1
TGCAGCGTTGAATCCCCGGGACAGGGTTCTCGCGAGCAGTACTTC | CSVESPGQGSREQYF | TRBD1 | - | TRBJ2-7 | TRBV29-1
TGTGCCAGCACAGGGTATCCTAATGAAAAACTGTTTTTT | CASTGYPNEKLFF | - | few | TRBJ1-4 | TRBV2
TGTGCCATCAGTGACATGGAGGAGCCCACAGATACGCAGTATTTT | CAISDMEEPTDTQYF | - | - | TRBJ2-3 | TRBV10-3
TGTGCCATCAGGGACAGGGGCCCCTACGAGCAGTACTTC | CAIRDRGPYEQYF | TRBD1 | - | TRBJ2-7 | TRBV10-3
TGTGCCGCGGCGTCCCGAGCTTTCTTT | CAAASRAFF | - | - | TRBJ1-1 | TRBV30
TGCGCCAGCAGCCAAGGGGACAGGGATACAAACACCATATATTTT | CASSQGDRDTNTIYF | TRBD1 | - | TRBJ1-3 | TRBV4-1
TGTGCCAGCAGCTTGGCTCTTACAGGGGATGGCACTGAAGCTTTCTTT | CASSLALTGDGTEAFF | TRBD1 | - | TRBJ1-1 | TRBV5-6
TGTGCCAGCACCCCTGAACAGCTTGGCTACACCTTC | CASTPEQLGYTF | - | - | TRBJ1-2 | TRBV2
TGTGCCAGCAGCTTATCGAGGGCCTCCGGGAATCAGCCCCAGCATTTT | CASSLSRASGNQPQHF | - | - | TRBJ1-5 | TRBV5-5
TGTGCCAGCAGCTTAAGGGGGCAAGACACTGAAGCTTTCTTT | CASSLRGQDTEAFF | TRBD1 | - | TRBJ1-1 | TRBV7-9
TGCGCCAGCAGCCTTAGCGGGGCAAACACAGATACGCAGTATTTT | CASSLSGANTDTQYF | TRBD2 | - | TRBJ2-3 | TRBV5-1
TGTGCCAGCAGCCCTTGGACAGCGGGAGTAATAGAGGAGACCCAGTACTTC | CASSPWTAGVIEETQYF | TRBD2 | - | TRBJ2-5 | TRBV3-1/TRBV3-2
TGTGCCAGCAGTTTGGGAATTGAAGGGGGCCAGCCCCAGCATTTT | CASSLGIEGGQPQHF | TRBD1 | - | TRBJ1-5 | TRBV7-2
TGTGCCAGTAGTTCGGGACTACCTAAGAACACCGGGGAGCTGTTTTTT | CASSSGLPKNTGELFF | TRBD2 | once | TRBJ2-2 | TRBV19